The 10 T cell receptor beta chains given below trace back to one sample, sequenced in a study of blood T cell repertoires in COVID-19. Libraries were prepared by immunoSEQ multiplex PCR; TCRdb keeps only in-frame clonotypes and omits some of them. The sample lists approximately 130,000 clones; less than 90% were seen once. The sample taken for sequencing was PBMCs or T cells enriched from blood (not recorded which). The receptors stem from a woman aged 45-65 years who had recovered from COVID-19.

This rearrangement joins TRBV11-2 to TRBJ2-3, with 8 bases that match TRBD1. Germline V lookup: CDR1 SGHAT, CDR2 FQNNGV. V shed 1 base and J 5 bases; nucleotides not matched to a gene: 8. This CDR3 has 16 amino acids. The CDR3 region has the DNA TGTGCCAGCAGCTTAGGATTGGGACAGGAAGGAGATACGCAGTATTTT. Translation gives CASSLGLGQEGDTQYF.

The chain couples TRBV19 to TRBJ2-7, with 8 bases matching TRBD1. CDR1 and CDR2 (germline): LNHDA, SQIVND (reference sequence). This CDR3 is 14 amino acids long. Trimming removed 5 bases from V and 2 bases from J; junction bases left unmatched: 5. The chain's CDR3 is CASSSGDRTYEQYF. For the CDR3, the DNA is TGTGCCAGTAGTTCAGGGGACAGGACCTACGAGCAGTACTTC.

The V call is TRBV5-1, the J call TRBJ1-1; the D is unclear. The germline CDR1 and CDR2 sequences are SGHRS and YFSETQ. V lost 3 bases to trimming and J lost 8 bases, with 8 bases between them. This CDR3 spans 11 amino acids. The CDR3 is CASSSRQEAFF. The CDR3 DNA reads as TGCGCCAGCAGCTCTCGACAAGAAGCTTTCTTT. Variable domain in full (rest from reference TRBV5-1 and TRBJ1-1): KAGVTQTPRYLIKTRGQQVTLSCSPISGHRSVSWYQQTPGQGLQFLFEYFSETQRNKGNFPGRFSGRQFSNSRSEMNVSTLELGDSALYLCASSSRQEAFFGQGTRLTVV.

The rearrangement links TRBV29-1 to TRBJ1-1, with a weak D call TRBD1 (6 bases). This CDR3 has 14 amino acids. Trimming shortened V by 5 bases and J by 2 bases, and 15 bases separated the two germline ends. The germline V gene has CDR1 SQVTM and CDR2 ANQGSEA. CDR3 in amino acids: CSVTKRGFNTEAFF. For the CDR3, the DNA is TGCAGCGTTACGAAGAGGGGGTTCAACACTGAAGCTTTCTTT. Supplemented by reference TRBV29-1 and TRBJ1-1, the full variable domain reads SAVISQKPSRDICQRGTSLTIQCQVDSQVTMMFWYRQQPGQSLTLIATANQGSEATYESGFVIDKFPISRPNLTFSTLTVSNMSPEDSSIYLCSVTKRGFNTEAFFGQGTRLTVV.

This clone was detected only once. The chain is built from TRBV6-5 and TRBJ1-2; the D gene is possibly TRBD1 (6 bases). The germline CDR1 and CDR2 sequences are MNHEY and SVGAGI. V was trimmed by 5 bases and J by 6 bases, leaving 19 bases between them. CDR3 length: 15 residues. The CDR3 DNA reads TGTGCCAGCAGTACTGGGGGGGCGCAGGGGCATGGCTACACCTTC. Translating it yields CASSTGGAQGHGYTF.

The chain is built from TRBV7-9 and TRBJ1-4; TRBD1 matches at 9 bases. V trimming: 5 bases; J trimming: 8 bases; junction bases outside the gene matches: 12. Germline CDR1 and CDR2: SEHNR and FQNEAQ (reference sequence). There are 16 residues in the CDR3. CDR3 amino acids: CASSGTGTANGEKLFF. The CDR3 region has the DNA TGTGCCAGCAGCGGGACAGGGACGGCGAATGGGGAAAAACTGTTTTTT.

J is TRBJ2-7 and V is TRBV19, with D perhaps matching TRBD2 (6 bases). There are 12 residues in the CDR3. V was pared by 6 bases and J by 7 bases, with 13 bases between. Germline loops: CDR1 LNHDA, CDR2 SQIVND (reference sequence). CDR3 sequence reads: CASSTTAGEQYF. CDR3 coding DNA: TGTGCCAGTAGCACAACCGCGGGGGAGCAGTACTTC.

The rearrangement links TRBV12-5 to TRBJ2-2; 8 nucleotides line up with TRBD2. After removal of 6 bases from V and 3 bases from J, the junction contained 6 bases not matched to a gene. The CDR3 extends over 15 amino acids. CDR1 and CDR2 (germline): LGHNT, FRNRAP. The CDR3 sequence is CASGSGGRDTGELFF. Here the CDR3 DNA reads TGTGCTAGTGGAAGCGGGGGACGTGACACCGGGGAGCTGTTTTTT.

V gene TRBV27 combines with J gene TRBJ1-4; 8 bases fit TRBD1. Unmatched junction bases numbered 4, after V lost 7 bases and J lost 3 bases. The CDR3 sequence is 14 residues long. The V gene's germline CDR1 is MNHEY and CDR2 SMNVEV (reference sequence). The CDR3 loop is CASNGQGPNEKLFF. CDR3 sequence (DNA): TGTGCCAGCAACGGACAGGGACCTAATGAAAAACTGTTTTTT.

The V call is TRBV19, the J call TRBJ1-2; the D is unclear. Trimming shortened V by 3 bases and J by 7 bases, and 18 bases separated the two germline ends. This CDR3 has 15 amino acids. Germline-derived CDR1 and CDR2 are LNHDA and SQIVND (reference sequence). CDR3 protein: CASSMSTTRGGGYTF. The CDR3 DNA sequence: TGTGCCAGTAGTATGTCCACAACCCGAGGCGGTGGCTACACCTTC.